A single sample is the source of the 32 T cell receptor beta chains below, sequenced in a study of response to subunit inactivated influenza vaccine. Each CDR3 protein gets one entry after TCRdb re-called the RT-PCR reads with MiXCR. The sample contains hundreds of thousands of distinct CDR3 sequences, about 8% of which appear only once. The starting material was PBMCs from blood, obtained 23 to 25 months after vaccination. These receptors were taken from a man between 50 and 69 years old who received an inactivated influenza vaccine.

This clonotype has ten or more counts. The chain couples TRBV15 to TRBJ2-7, with 10 bases aligning to TRBD1. CDR3 size: 16 residues. Germline loops: CDR1 LNHNV, CDR2 YYDKDF (reference sequence). V was pared by 0 bases and J by 3 bases, with 5 bases of the junction left unmatched. For the CDR3, the DNA is TGTGCCACCAGCAGAGATCTTGGGGACAGGGGCTACGAGCAGTACTTC. Translating it yields CATSRDLGDRGYEQYF.

This clonotype has only a few counts. The chain carries TRBV10-3 and TRBJ1-3; 9 bases agree with TRBD1. Germline V gene data show CDR1 as ENHRY and CDR2 as SYGVKD. Trimming removed 0 bases from V and 0 bases from J; junction bases left unmatched: 3. The CDR3 length is 17 residues. For the CDR3, the DNA is TGTGCCATCAGTGAGTCGCGGGACAGGGCCTCTGGAAACACCATATATTTT. Protein sequence: CAISESRDRASGNTIYF.

The sample holds a few counts of this clonotype. V gene TRBV24-1 combines with J gene TRBJ2-1, with 8 bases lining up with TRBD2. Germline CDR1 KGHDR, CDR2 SFDVKD. Trimming removed 8 bases from V and 2 bases from J; junction bases left unmatched: 7. This CDR3 is 15 amino acids long. Written as DNA, the CDR3 is TGTGCCACCACGCCTGGAGCGGGAGCCTACAATGAGCAGTTCTTC. Its translation: CATTPGAGAYNEQFF.

This clonotype showed up just a few times. The chain joins TRBV11-2 to TRBJ1-1, with D unresolved. Looked up from germline, CDR1 is SGHAT and CDR2 is FQNNGV. This CDR3 contains 14 residues. The V end was cut by 0 bases, the J end by 3 bases, with 8 bases between. CDR3 bases: TGTGCCAGCAGCTTAGATGGGCAGTACACTGAAGCTTTCTTT. It yields the protein CASSLDGQYTEAFF.

The V gene is TRBV5-1, the J gene TRBJ1-1; no clear D gene. The V end lost 7 bases, the J end lost 2 bases, and 12 bases lay between the germline ends. Looked up from germline, CDR1 is SGHRS and CDR2 is YFSETQ. CDR3 length: 13 amino acids. CDR3 loop: CASRWTANTEAFF. Written as DNA, the CDR3 is TGCGCCAGCCGCTGGACGGCTAACACTGAAGCTTTCTTT. The complete variable domain, with remaining parts taken from reference TRBV5-1 and TRBJ1-1, reads KAGVTQTPRYLIKTRGQQVTLSCSPISGHRSVSWYQQTPGQGLQFLFEYFSETQRNKGNFPGRFSGRQFSNSRSEMNVSTLELGDSALYLCASRWTANTEAFFGQGTRLTVV.

The chain couples TRBV11-2 to TRBJ2-1; 9 bases fit TRBD2. Germline CDR1 and CDR2: SGHAT and FQNNGV. With V trimmed by 0 bases and J by 4 bases, 7 bases remained unmatched. The CDR3 runs 17 residues. CDR3 loop: CASSLEWAGGGYNEQFF. CDR3 sequence (DNA): TGTGCCAGCAGCTTAGAGTGGGCGGGAGGGGGGTACAATGAGCAGTTCTTC.

This clonotype was seen only a few times. This chain uses TRBV29-1 with TRBJ2-7, with TRBD2 matching 13 bases. In germline, CDR1 is SQVTM, CDR2 ANQGSEA. Trimming at V came to 6 bases and at J to 3 bases, leaving 2 bases not matched to a gene. This CDR3 has 13 residues. CDR3: CSVGTSGVYEQYF. Here the CDR3 DNA reads TGCAGCGTCGGGACTAGCGGGGTCTACGAGCAGTACTTC.

Ten or more counts support this clonotype. The chain is built from TRBV6-5 and TRBJ1-1; D is unclear. This CDR3 has 13 amino acids. Per germline, CDR1 MNHEY and CDR2 SVGAGI. V lost 0 bases, J lost 6 bases, and 8 bases lay in between. In DNA, the CDR3 is TGTGCCAGCAGTTACTCCGGGGATTCTGAAGCTTTCTTT. As protein: CASSYSGDSEAFF.

This clonotype was observed at least ten times. CDR3 coding DNA: TGTGCCAGCAGTTACAGGACTCCAAGCACAGATACGCAGTATTTT. This translates into CASSYRTPSTDTQYF. V usage is TRBV6-5 and J usage is TRBJ2-3, with D possibly TRBD2 on 5 matching bases. The germline V and J ends were trimmed by 2 bases and 0 bases, with 9 bases remaining between them. CDR1 and CDR2 (germline): MNHEY, SVGAGI. The CDR3 runs 15 residues.

This clonotype was seen repeatedly, ten times or more. This chain links TRBV24-1 with TRBJ2-5; 11 bases align to TRBD2. This CDR3 contains 13 residues. CDR1 KGHDR and CDR2 SFDVKD come from the germline V gene. J was trimmed by 7 bases and V by 6 bases; bases with no gene match: 3. The CDR3 DNA is TGTGCCACCAGTACTAGCGGGGGTTCGACCCAGTACTTC. The encoded protein is CATSTSGGSTQYF.

Only a few counts were recorded for this clonotype. The chain uses TRBV11-2 and TRBJ2-5, with TRBD2 matching 11 bases. The CDR3 spans 15 residues. In germline, CDR1 is SGHAT, CDR2 FQNNGV. Trimming removed 4 bases from V and 5 bases from J; junction bases left unmatched: 6. The chain's CDR3 is CASSSIAGGSETQYF. For the CDR3, the DNA is TGTGCCAGCAGCTCGATAGCGGGAGGGTCTGAGACCCAGTACTTC. Combining the CDR3 with reference TRBV11-2 and TRBJ2-5 gives the whole variable domain EAGVAQSPRYKIIEKRQSVAFWCNPISGHATLYWYQQILGQGPKLLIQFQNNGVVDDSQLPKDRFSAERLKGVDSTLKIQPAKLEDSAVYLCASSSIAGGSETQYFGPGTRLLVL.

In its sample, this clonotype was seen once. This sequence joins TRBV20-1 and TRBJ2-7, with D tentatively TRBD1 (5 bases). CDR3 length equals 14 residues. Per germline, CDR1 DFQATT and CDR2 SNEGSKA (reference sequence). V lost 5 bases, J lost 3 bases, and 17 bases lay in between. The CDR3 here is CSASTPLDNYEQYF. The CDR3 nucleotides read TGCAGTGCTTCAACCCCCCTGGACAACTACGAGCAGTACTTC.

The chain couples TRBV10-3 to TRBJ2-5; D tentatively reads TRBD1 or TRBD2 (5 bases each). This CDR3 comprises 15 residues. The germline V and J ends were trimmed by 6 bases and 3 bases, with 17 bases remaining between them. The germline gives CDR1 ENHRY, CDR2 SYGVKD. The CDR3 loop is CAISSPGAREETQYF. DNA of the CDR3: TGTGCCATCAGCTCCCCCGGGGCAAGGGAAGAGACCCAGTACTTC.

This clonotype was seen ten or more times. J is TRBJ1-2 and V is TRBV4-2; a weak D match, TRBD1 (5 bases). Germline lookup yields CDR1 LGHNA and CDR2 YNFKEQ. CDR3 length: 14 residues. V was cut by 3 bases and J by 4 bases, with 12 bases left in between. The DNA of the CDR3 is TGTGCCAGCAGCCAGGGCAGGGATCCCTATGGCTACACCTTC. Protein product: CASSQGRDPYGYTF.

This clonotype was counted between two and nine times. Since a much larger clone is just one base distant, this may be a read error. The rearrangement links TRBV7-9 to TRBJ2-5; TRBD1 matches at 7 bases. The CDR3 totals 14 residues. The germline CDR1 and CDR2 sequences are SEHNR and FQNEAQ (reference sequence). CDR3 sequence (DNA): TGTGCCAGCAGCCGGGGACAGCGACAAGAGACCCAGCACTTC. Its translation: CASSRGQRQETQHF. Supplemented by reference TRBV7-9 and TRBJ2-5, the full variable domain reads DTGVSQNPRHKITKRGQNVTFRCDPISEHNRLYWYRQTLGQGPEFLTYFQNEAQLEKSRLLSDRFSAERPKGSFSTLEIQRTEQGDSAMYLCASSRGQRQETQHFGPGTRLLVL.

In this sample, this clonotype turned up a few times. The rearrangement joins TRBV10-3 to TRBJ2-5, with 8 bases that match TRBD2. The CDR3 loop spans 13 amino acids. Germline-derived CDR1 and CDR2 are ENHRY and SYGVKD. Germline trimming cut 9 bases from V and 7 bases from J; bases unmatched to any gene: 10. CDR3 amino acids: CAMGSGAIGTQYF. The CDR3 DNA follows: TGTGCCATGGGTAGCGGGGCAATAGGGACCCAGTACTTC.

This clonotype occurred many times. V usage is TRBV20-1 and J usage is TRBJ1-2; TRBD1 is a possible D gene (5 bases). This CDR3 spans 13 amino acids. In germline, CDR1 is DFQATT, CDR2 SNEGSKA (reference sequence). Trimming left V 0 bases short and J 5 bases short, with 10 bases between. CDR3 amino acids: CSARDLGGYGYTF. CDR3 DNA: TGCAGTGCTAGAGATCTCGGGGGGTATGGCTACACCTTC.

J is TRBJ2-1 and V is TRBV5-5, with 11 positions matching TRBD2. Trimming cost V 1 base and J 9 bases; bases outside gene matches: 6. Germline CDR1 is SGHKS and CDR2 is YYEKEE (reference sequence). The CDR3 covers 15 residues. CDR3 residues: CASSLLTSGGFEQFF. CDR3 coding DNA: TGTGCCAGCAGCTTGTTAACTAGCGGGGGTTTTGAGCAGTTCTTC.

The chain uses TRBV2 and TRBJ2-7; 12 bases are a match to TRBD2. CDR1 and CDR2 (germline): SNHLY, FYNNEI. The CDR3 is 14 amino acids. The V gene end was trimmed by 6 bases and the J gene end by 7 bases; junction bases not matched to a gene: 7. The CDR3 DNA is TGTGCCAGCAGCCGACTAGCGGGAGTGAGTGAGCAGTACTTC. Amino acids: CASSRLAGVSEQYF.

The chain has TRBV3-1 and TRBJ1-1; D not resolved. CDR3 length equals 13 residues. V lost 2 bases and J 1 base, leaving 5 bases between the germline ends. Germline CDR1 is LGHDT and CDR2 is YNNKEL (reference sequence). The CDR3 reads CASSQFQNTEAFF. The CDR3 DNA follows: TGTGCCAGCAGCCAATTCCAGAACACTGAAGCTTTCTTT.

This sequence joins TRBV6-1 and TRBJ1-5; 9 nucleotides line up with TRBD1. Germline lookup yields CDR1 MNHNS and CDR2 SASEGT. The junction had 2 bases not matched to a gene; V was cut back by 8 bases and J by 3 bases. This CDR3 comprises 13 residues. Here the CDR3 reads CASGTGHNQPQHF. The CDR3 coding sequence is TGTGCCAGCGGGACAGGGCACAATCAGCCCCAGCATTTT.

This clonotype was counted at least ten times. The junction departs from germline at one end; a sequencing error may be responsible. The V call is TRBV5-1, the J call TRBJ1-1; 7 bases line up with TRBD1. The CDR3 length is 14 residues. Looked up from germline, CDR1 is SGHRS and CDR2 is YFSETQ. DNA of the CDR3: TGTGCCAGCAGCGCCGGGACAGCAAACACTGAAGCTTTCTTT. As protein: CASSAGTANTEAFF.

This clonotype appeared a few times. The V call is TRBV11-2, the J call TRBJ2-3, with 10 bases matching TRBD2. This CDR3 spans 15 amino acids. Germline CDR1 SGHAT, CDR2 FQNNGV. The V and J ends lost 4 bases and 2 bases, in that order; junction bases with no gene match: 3. This CDR3 is CASSSAGGTTDTQYF. The DNA for the CDR3 is TGTGCCAGCAGCTCAGCGGGGGGGACCACAGATACGCAGTATTTT.

There are a few counts of this clonotype. This sequence joins TRBV12-3 or TRBV12-4 and TRBJ1-1; TRBD1 is a possible D gene (5 bases). CDR3 size: 14 residues. Between the trimmed V and J ends, which lost 3 bases and 4 bases, there was a span of 12 bases. CDR3 DNA: TGTGCCAGCAGTTTCAACATGGGGGGCACTGAAGCTTTCTTT. It translates to CASSFNMGGTEAFF.

A few counts support this clonotype. The V gene is TRBV29-1, the J gene TRBJ2-4; possibly TRBD2 for D (6 bases). The germline V gene has CDR1 SQVTM and CDR2 ANQGSEA. The CDR3 is 14 residues long. Trimming took 1 base from V and 1 from J, leaving 8 bases between them. The DNA for the CDR3 is TGCAGCGTTGAAGTTCGGGGGGCCAAAAACATTCAGTACTTC. Its translation is CSVEVRGAKNIQYF.

The chain recombines TRBV2 with TRBJ2-7; 8 bases line up with TRBD1. The J segment lost 3 bases and the V segment lost 8 bases, leaving 12 bases of the junction unmatched. The CDR3 has 15 residues. Looked up from germline, CDR1 is SNHLY and CDR2 is FYNNEI. The CDR3 protein is CASGVDRGDNYEQYF. In nucleotides, the CDR3 is TGTGCCAGCGGAGTTGACAGGGGCGACAACTACGAGCAGTACTTC. The full variable domain, in which reference TRBV2 and TRBJ2-7 provide the parts outside the CDR3, is EPEVTQTPSHQVTQMGQEVILRCVPISNHLYFYWYRQILGQKVEFLVSFYNNEISEKSEIFDDQFSVERPDGSNFTLKIRSTKLEDSAMYFCASGVDRGDNYEQYFGPGTRLTVT.

This clonotype was seen more than once but under ten times. CDR3 region: CASSIVYPSEHNEQFF. CDR3 bases: TGTGCCAGTAGTATAGTCTATCCTTCGGAGCACAATGAGCAGTTCTTC. V is TRBV19 and J is TRBJ2-1; unclear D gene. CDR1 is LNHDA and CDR2 is SQIVND in the germline V gene (reference sequence). Trimming removed 1 base from V and 5 bases from J, with 15 bases in between. This CDR3 has 16 residues. Drawing the rest from reference TRBV19 and TRBJ2-1, the complete variable domain is DGGITQSPKYLFRKEGQNVTLSCEQNLNHDAMYWYRQDPGQGLRLIYYSQIVNDFQKGDIAEGYSVSREKKESFPLTVTSAQKNPTAFYLCASSIVYPSEHNEQFFGPGTRLTVL.

The CDR3 loop is CASSFSRGVAEAFF. The CDR3 DNA reads as TGTGCCAGCAGTTTTTCCAGGGGCGTAGCTGAAGCTTTCTTT. J is TRBJ1-1 and V is TRBV28; a weak D match, TRBD1 (6 bases). The V end lost 3 bases, the J end lost 6 bases, and 14 bases lay between the germline ends. The germline V gene encodes CDR1 MDHEN and CDR2 SYDVKM. The CDR3 totals 14 residues.

This clonotype was counted a few times. J is TRBJ2-3 and V is TRBV20-1; D uncertain. CDR3 length: 15 residues. Germline V gene lookup returns CDR1 DFQATT and CDR2 SNEGSKA (reference sequence). V was pared by 1 base and J by 1 base, with 12 bases between. The CDR3 is CSARGGTYRTDTQYF. In nucleotides, the CDR3 is TGCAGTGCTAGAGGCGGAACGTATCGCACAGATACGCAGTATTTT.

This clonotype was counted many times. V usage is TRBV5-1 and J usage is TRBJ1-3; D not certain. Trimming pared 4 bases from V and 0 bases from J, leaving 8 bases between. CDR3 length: 14 residues. CDR1 and CDR2 from the germline V gene are SGHRS and YFSETQ. CDR3 in amino acids: CASSGGYSGNTIYF. The CDR3, as DNA: TGCGCCAGCAGCGGAGGCTACTCTGGAAACACCATATATTTT.

This clonotype was picked up a small number of times. The CDR3 sequence: CSVGGRVNTGELFF. The CDR3 DNA sequence: TGCAGCGTTGGAGGCAGGGTGAATACCGGGGAGCTGTTTTTT. This sequence joins TRBV29-1 and TRBJ2-2; D possibly corresponds to TRBD1 (5 bases). Germline values: CDR1 SQVTM, CDR2 ANQGSEA. The CDR3 is made up of 14 amino acids. V was shortened by 4 bases and J by 5 bases, with 14 bases between the two germline ends.

The table lists this clonotype with many counts. J is TRBJ2-5 and V is TRBV10-3, with no clear D. CDR1 ENHRY and CDR2 SYGVKD come from the germline V gene. V was cut by 3 bases and J by 3 bases, with 8 bases left in between. The CDR3 length is 13 residues. Written as DNA, the CDR3 is TGTGCCATCAGTGAAGCCGCTAAAGAGACCCAGTACTTC. Protein: CAISEAAKETQYF.